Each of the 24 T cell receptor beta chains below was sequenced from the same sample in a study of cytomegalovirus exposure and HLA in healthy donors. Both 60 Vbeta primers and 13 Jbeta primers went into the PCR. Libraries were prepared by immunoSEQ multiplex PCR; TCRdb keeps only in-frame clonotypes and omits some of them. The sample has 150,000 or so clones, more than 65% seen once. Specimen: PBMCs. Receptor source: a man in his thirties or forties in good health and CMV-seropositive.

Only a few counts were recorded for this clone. The CDR3 reads CAWSVGRGYEQYF. The CDR3 nucleotides read TGTGCCTGGAGTGTTGGCAGGGGGTACGAGCAGTACTTC. The J gene is TRBJ2-7, the V gene TRBV30, with 7 nucleotides matching TRBD1. V trimming: 0 bases; J trimming: 4 bases; junction bases outside the gene matches: 3. The germline CDR1 and CDR2 sequences are GTSNPN and SVGIG (reference sequence). CDR3 size: 13 residues.

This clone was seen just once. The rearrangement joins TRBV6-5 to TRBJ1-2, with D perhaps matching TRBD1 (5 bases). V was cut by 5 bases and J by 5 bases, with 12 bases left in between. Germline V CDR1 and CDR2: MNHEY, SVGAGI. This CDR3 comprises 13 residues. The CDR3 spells CASSPGGQYGYTF. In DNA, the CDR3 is TGTGCCAGCAGTCCCGGGGGTCAGTATGGCTACACCTTC.

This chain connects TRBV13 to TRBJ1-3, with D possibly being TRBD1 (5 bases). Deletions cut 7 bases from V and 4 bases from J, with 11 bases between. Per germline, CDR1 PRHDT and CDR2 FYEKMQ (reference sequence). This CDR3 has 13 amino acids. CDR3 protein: CASNTKGGNTIYF. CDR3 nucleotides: TGTGCCAGCAACACGAAGGGGGGAAACACCATATATTTT. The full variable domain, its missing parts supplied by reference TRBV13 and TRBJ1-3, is AAGVIQSPRHLIKEKRETATLKCYPIPRHDTVYWYQQGPGQDPQFLISFYEKMQSDKGSIPDRFSAQQFSDYHSELNMSSLELGDSALYFCASNTKGGNTIYFGEGSWLTVV.

CDR3 bases: TGTGCCAGCAGTAAGGACAGGGGGAGCGCCTACGAGCAGTACTTC. Protein product: CASSKDRGSAYEQYF. The genes are TRBV2 and TRBJ2-7; 10 positions match TRBD1. CDR1 SNHLY and CDR2 FYNNEI come from the germline V gene. This CDR3 contains 15 residues. V was pared by 5 bases and J by 2 bases, with 6 bases of the junction left unmatched.

The CDR3 here is CASRDRDNFEQFF. The DNA of the CDR3 is TGCGCCAGCCGGGACAGGGATAACTTTGAGCAGTTCTTC. The gene calls are TRBV5-1 and TRBJ2-1; 9 bases match TRBD1. V trimming: 7 bases; J trimming: 9 bases; junction bases outside the gene matches: 8. The CDR3 runs to 13 residues. In germline, CDR1 is SGHRS, CDR2 YFSETQ.

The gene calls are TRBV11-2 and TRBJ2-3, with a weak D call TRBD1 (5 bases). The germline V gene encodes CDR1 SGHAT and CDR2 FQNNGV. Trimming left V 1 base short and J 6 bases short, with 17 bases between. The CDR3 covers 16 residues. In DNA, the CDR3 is TGTGCCAGCAGCTTAGCTGGGTTGGCCCGACAGGATACGCAGTATTTT. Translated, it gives CASSLAGLARQDTQYF. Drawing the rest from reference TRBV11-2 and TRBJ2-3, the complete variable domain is EAGVAQSPRYKIIEKRQSVAFWCNPISGHATLYWYQQILGQGPKLLIQFQNNGVVDDSQLPKDRFSAERLKGVDSTLKIQPAKLEDSAVYLCASSLAGLARQDTQYFGPGTRLTVL.

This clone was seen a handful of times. CDR3 sequence: CASSDSDNNEQFF. The CDR3 DNA is TGTGCCAGCAGTGACTCGGACAACAATGAGCAGTTCTTC. V and J are TRBV6-4 and TRBJ2-1; a possible D gene is TRBD1 (5 bases). There are 13 residues in the CDR3. Trimming removed 0 bases from V and 5 bases from J, with 5 bases in between. Germline CDR1 and CDR2: MRHNA and SNTAGT.

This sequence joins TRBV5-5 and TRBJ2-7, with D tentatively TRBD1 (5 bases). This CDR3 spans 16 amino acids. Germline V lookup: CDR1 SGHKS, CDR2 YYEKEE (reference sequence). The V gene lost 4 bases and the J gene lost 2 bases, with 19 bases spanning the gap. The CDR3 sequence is CASSSTGRPWPYEQYF. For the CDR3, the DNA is TGTGCCAGCAGCAGTACAGGTAGACCTTGGCCCTACGAGCAGTACTTC. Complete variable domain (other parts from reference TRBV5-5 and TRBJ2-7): DAGVTQSPTHLIKTRGQQVTLRCSPISGHKSVSWYQQVLGQGPQFIFQYYEKEERGRGNFPDRFSARQFPNYSSELNVNALLLGDSALYLCASSSTGRPWPYEQYFGPGTRLTVT.

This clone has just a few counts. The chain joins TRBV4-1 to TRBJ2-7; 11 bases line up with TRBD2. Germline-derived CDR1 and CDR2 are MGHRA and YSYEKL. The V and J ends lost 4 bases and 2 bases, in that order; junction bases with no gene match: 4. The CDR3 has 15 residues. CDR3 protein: CASSPIAGGPYEQYF. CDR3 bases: TGCGCCAGCAGCCCGATAGCGGGAGGGCCCTACGAGCAGTACTTC.

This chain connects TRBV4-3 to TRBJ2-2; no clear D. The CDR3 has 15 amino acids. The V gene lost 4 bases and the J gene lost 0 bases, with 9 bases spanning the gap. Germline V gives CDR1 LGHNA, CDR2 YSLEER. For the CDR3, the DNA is TGCGCCAGCAGCCGAAGCCCGTCGAACACCGGGGAGCTGTTTTTT. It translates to CASSRSPSNTGELFF.

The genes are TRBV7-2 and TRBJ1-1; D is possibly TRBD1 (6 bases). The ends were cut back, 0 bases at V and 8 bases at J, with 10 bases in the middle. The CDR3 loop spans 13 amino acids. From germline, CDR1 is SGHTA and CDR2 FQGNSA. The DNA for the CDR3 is TGTGCCAGCAGCTTAGCAATAAGGGGGGAAGCTTTCTTT. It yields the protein CASSLAIRGEAFF.

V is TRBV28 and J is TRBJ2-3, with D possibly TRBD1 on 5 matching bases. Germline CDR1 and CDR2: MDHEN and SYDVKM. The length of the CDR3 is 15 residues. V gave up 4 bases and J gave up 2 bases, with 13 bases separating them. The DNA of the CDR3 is TGTGCCAGCAGTTGGGCAGGGATGGACACAGATACGCAGTATTTT. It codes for CASSWAGMDTDTQYF.

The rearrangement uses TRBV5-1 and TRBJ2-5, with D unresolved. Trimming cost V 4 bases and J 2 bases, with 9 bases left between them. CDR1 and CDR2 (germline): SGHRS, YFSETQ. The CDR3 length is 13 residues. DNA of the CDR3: TGCGCCAGCAGCGGTTCGCGTCAAGAGACCCAGTACTTC. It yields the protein CASSGSRQETQYF.

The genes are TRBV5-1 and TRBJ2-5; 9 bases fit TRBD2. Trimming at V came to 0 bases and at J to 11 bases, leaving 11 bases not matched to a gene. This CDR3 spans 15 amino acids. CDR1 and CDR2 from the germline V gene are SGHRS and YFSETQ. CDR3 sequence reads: CASSLASSGNREQYF. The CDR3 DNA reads TGCGCCAGCAGCTTGGCCTCTAGCGGGAACCGGGAGCAGTACTTC.

CDR3: CASETGLLVGEQYF. The CDR3 DNA follows: TGTGCCAGCGAAACAGGGCTACTAGTCGGTGAGCAGTACTTC. The V gene is TRBV28, the J gene TRBJ2-7; D is perhaps TRBD1 (6 bases). Trimming left V 8 bases short and J 7 bases short, with 21 bases between. The CDR3 loop spans 14 amino acids. Germline V gene lookup returns CDR1 MDHEN and CDR2 SYDVKM.

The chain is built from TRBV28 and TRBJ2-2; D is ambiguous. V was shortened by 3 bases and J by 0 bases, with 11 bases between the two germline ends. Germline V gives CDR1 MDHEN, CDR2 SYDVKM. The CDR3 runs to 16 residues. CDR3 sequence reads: CASSLSRGANTGELFF. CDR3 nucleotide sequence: TGTGCCAGCAGTTTGTCCAGAGGAGCGAACACCGGGGAGCTGTTTTTT.

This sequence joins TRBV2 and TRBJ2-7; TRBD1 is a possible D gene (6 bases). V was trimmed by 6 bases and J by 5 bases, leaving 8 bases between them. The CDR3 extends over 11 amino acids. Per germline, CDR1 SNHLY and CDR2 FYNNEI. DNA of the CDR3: TGTGCCAGCAGAGGGGGACACGAGCAGTACTTC. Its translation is CASRGGHEQYF.

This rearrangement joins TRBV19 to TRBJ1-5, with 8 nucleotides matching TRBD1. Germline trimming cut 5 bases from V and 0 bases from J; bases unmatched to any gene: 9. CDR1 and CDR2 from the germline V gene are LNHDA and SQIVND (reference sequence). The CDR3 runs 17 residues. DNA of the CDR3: TGTGCCAGTAGTCCCCTTGACAGGGGACATAGCAATCAGCCCCAGCATTTT. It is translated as CASSPLDRGHSNQPQHF.

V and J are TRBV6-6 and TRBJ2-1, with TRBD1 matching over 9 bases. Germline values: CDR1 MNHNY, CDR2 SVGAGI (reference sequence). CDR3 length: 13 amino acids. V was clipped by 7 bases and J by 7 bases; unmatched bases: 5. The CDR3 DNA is TGTGCCAGCAACAGGGGGCTAGGGAATGAGCAGTTCTTC. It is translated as CASNRGLGNEQFF.

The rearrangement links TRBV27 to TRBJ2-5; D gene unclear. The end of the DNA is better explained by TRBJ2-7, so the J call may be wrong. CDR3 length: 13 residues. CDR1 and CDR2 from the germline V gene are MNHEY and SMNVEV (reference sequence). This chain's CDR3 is CASSLGSIYEQYF. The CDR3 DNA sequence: TGTGCCAGCAGTTTGGGCAGCATATACGAGCAGTACTTC.

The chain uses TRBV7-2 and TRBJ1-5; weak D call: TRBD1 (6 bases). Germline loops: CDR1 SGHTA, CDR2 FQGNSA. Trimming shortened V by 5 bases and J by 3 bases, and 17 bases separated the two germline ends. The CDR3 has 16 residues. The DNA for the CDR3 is TGTGCCAGCAGCCCCGGGCGGGGGGCCTTCAATCAGCCCCAGCATTTT. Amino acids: CASSPGRGAFNQPQHF.

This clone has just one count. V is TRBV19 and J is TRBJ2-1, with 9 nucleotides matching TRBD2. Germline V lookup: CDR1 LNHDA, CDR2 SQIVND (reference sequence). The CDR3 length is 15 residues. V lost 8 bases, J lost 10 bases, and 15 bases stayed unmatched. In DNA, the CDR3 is TGTGCCAGTTCGAGATGGAGCGGGAGGAACGAAGAGCAGTTCTTC. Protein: CASSRWSGRNEEQFF. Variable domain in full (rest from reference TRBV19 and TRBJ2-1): DGGITQSPKYLFRKEGQNVTLSCEQNLNHDAMYWYRQDPGQGLRLIYYSQIVNDFQKGDIAEGYSVSREKKESFPLTVTSAQKNPTAFYLCASSRWSGRNEEQFFGPGTRLTVL.

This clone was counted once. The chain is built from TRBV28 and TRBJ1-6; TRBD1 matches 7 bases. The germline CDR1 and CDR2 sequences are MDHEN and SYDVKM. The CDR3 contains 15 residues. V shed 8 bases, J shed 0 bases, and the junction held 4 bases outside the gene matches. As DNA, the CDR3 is TGTGCCAGCCGAGGGGACAGCTCCTATAATTCACCCCTCCACTTT. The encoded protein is CASRGDSSYNSPLHF.

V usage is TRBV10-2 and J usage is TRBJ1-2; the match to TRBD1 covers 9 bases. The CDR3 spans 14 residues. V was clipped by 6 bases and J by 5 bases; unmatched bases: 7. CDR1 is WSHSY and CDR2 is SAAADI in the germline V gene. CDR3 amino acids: CASRGTGRLYGYTF. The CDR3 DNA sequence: TGCGCCAGCAGAGGGACAGGGCGATTGTATGGCTACACCTTC.